This T cell receptor beta chain was captured in a study of blood T cells in healthy people across ages (dated by TCRdb to about 2015). The study in broad terms: Template switching captured roughly one uniquely barcoded TCR beta cDNA molecule per two T cells in model experiments. To track age-related changes in TCR beta repertoire diversity, the study relied on deep sequencing normalized with unique cDNA molecular identifiers. Donors were grouped into four age groups: young (average roughly 17 years), middle-aged (39), aged (approximately 58) and long-lived (approximately 82). To avoid experimental bias, donors of different ages were distributed randomly across sequencing lanes. For two donors (one aged 18 to 29 and one aged 80 or older), the study analyzed two additional independent replicas of 1 million unique cDNA reads from the same blood draw. Broad study findings and their caveats: Observed TCR beta diversity per million T cells fell roughly linearly with age, and a significant reduction was already apparent by age roughly 41. Estimates of total diversity from one million sequenced T cells were regarded as lower bounds and underestimates. Conclusive comparison of naive and antigen-experienced compartments was prevented by the profiling of bulk unsorted PBMCs. The long-lived group showed more naive CD4+ T cells, fewer expanded clones and increased TCR diversity than the aged group, suggesting age selection. Because donor CMV infection status was unknown, age-related changes in expanded clonotypes were potentially confounded. Observed TCR beta diversity correlated strongly with the percentage of naive T cells measured by flow cytometry.

Including cysteine and phenylalanine, the CDR3 has 15 amino acids. The sequence is cut down to CDR3 DNA, 45 bases in frame from base 1. The germline V gene (reference sequence) provides CDR1 SEHNR and CDR2 FQNEAQ. The trim is 5 bases for V and 0 bases for J, with a gap of 8 bases between the germline ends. Library preparation used 5' RACE. Sequencing took place on an Illumina HiSeq 2500. A second PCR of 7 to 11 cycles was performed with a sample-barcoded 5' primer and a J-beta primer mix. A unique molecular identifier was introduced onto each TCR beta cDNA molecule by a template-switch 5' adaptor carrying 12 random nucleotides. Each sample yielded at least 3 million CDR3-containing paired-end reads. First-strand cDNA was synthesized from all RNA with the Mint cDNA synthesis kit, primed by a TRBC-specific oligonucleotide. Following uracil-DNA glycosylase treatment, all cDNA underwent a first 18-cycle PCR with the universal primers M1SS and BC2_uni_R. As for the original processing: For normalization, 1 million high-quality reads were randomly selected from each sample, with every read carrying a distinct molecular identifier. Instead of being binned into consensus sequences, reads that shared molecular identifiers were thrown out. CDR3 identification, clonotype clustering and error correction used MiTCR with a Q25 quality threshold and the strictest error-elimination algorithm. A nonparametric unseen species model with Euler transformation was used to estimate lower-bound total TCR beta diversity. The public reads were reanalyzed by TCRdb: fastp trimming at Q25, MiXCR alignment, in-frame beta chains only. Identical CDR3 proteins give one entry, which carries the most common genes and DNA. The V and J calls reflect TCRdb's pipeline rather than the authors' work. Counted in this sample were fewer than 950,000 distinct CDR3 sequences; around half of them appeared once. Roughly two fifths of the sample rests with the top ten.

A few counts support this clonotype. The specificity of this receptor is unknown. No per-base quality is available; no much larger clone lies one base away. Systemically healthy Caucasian individuals from Russia, over 30 in total and aged roughly 6 to 100 years, were included as donors. Each donor gave 8 to 10 milliliters of peripheral blood, collected into EDTA-treated Vacutainer tubes. Ficoll-Paque density-gradient centrifugation was used to isolate PBMCs, with at least 6.5 million per sample. Total RNA was extracted from PBMCs with Trizol reagent, with at least 6 micrograms obtained per sample. For every donor, an aliquot of PBMCs went through flow cytometry to measure the percentages of naive CD45RAhigh/CD27high T cells.

The sample comprised blood. Here the chain combines TRBV7-9 and TRBJ2-6; no D gene call is confident. The source is a man aged 80 or over in good health. Here is the DNA: TGTGCCAGCAGCCCCGCCTCCTCTGGGGCCAACGTCCTGACTTTC. This translates into CASSPASSGANVLTF. When the CDR3 is completed using the reference TRBV7-9 and TRBJ2-6 genes on either side, the full variable domain is DTGVSQNPRHKITKRGQNVTFRCDPISEHNRLYWYRQTLGQGPEFLTYFQNEAQLEKSRLLSDRFSAERPKGSFSTLEIQRTEQGDSAMYLCASSPASSGANVLTFGAGSRLTVL.